The 6 T cell receptor beta chains reported below all come from one sample, sequenced in a study of shared clonotypes between healthy human individuals. It was CD45RO-negative cells, positively selected for CCR7, that made up naive CD8 cells, with terminally differentiated effector memory CD45RA+ cells excluded. The data were produced by immunoSEQ multiplex PCR, yet TCRdb's version contains in-frame clones alone and is incomplete. The sample includes about 2.1 million clones, just over 90% of them seen just once. Sequenced sample: naive CD8+ T cells from PBMCs. The receptors were gathered from a man between 18 and 29 years old in good health. Some clones in this sample may be carry-over from other donors' samples.

The chain recombines TRBV6-1 with TRBJ2-7; D is undetermined. The germline CDR1 and CDR2 sequences are MNHNS and SASEGT. The CDR3 spans 12 residues. Deletions cut 3 bases from V and 11 bases from J, with 14 bases between. CDR3 bases: TGTGCCAGCAGTGATGTAAGTGTGCTTAAGTACTTC. The encoded protein is CASSDVSVLKYF.

The CDR3 nucleotides read TGTGCCAGTAGTCCCCATGTTGGGGGCTACGAGCAGTACTTC. Translating it yields CASSPHVGGYEQYF. This sequence joins TRBV19 and TRBJ2-7; D is possibly TRBD1 or TRBD2 (5 bases each). The CDR3 is made up of 14 amino acids. CDR1 LNHDA and CDR2 SQIVND come from the germline V gene (reference sequence). Between the trimmed V and J ends, which lost 5 bases and 3 bases, there was a span of 14 bases. Together with reference TRBV19 and TRBJ2-7, the CDR3 gives the full variable domain: DGGITQSPKYLFRKEGQNVTLSCEQNLNHDAMYWYRQDPGQGLRLIYYSQIVNDFQKGDIAEGYSVSREKKESFPLTVTSAQKNPTAFYLCASSPHVGGYEQYFGPGTRLTVT.

J is TRBJ2-1 and V is TRBV5-1; D gene unclear. The CDR3 spans 13 residues. CDR1 is SGHRS, CDR2 YFSETQ, per germline. V lost 4 bases and J lost 7, with 12 bases in between. The CDR3 protein is CASSLRSLNEQFF. CDR3 nucleotides: TGCGCCAGCAGCCTACGGAGTTTAAATGAGCAGTTCTTC. Using reference TRBV5-1 and TRBJ2-1 for the parts outside the CDR3, the full variable domain is KAGVTQTPRYLIKTRGQQVTLSCSPISGHRSVSWYQQTPGQGLQFLFEYFSETQRNKGNFPGRFSGRQFSNSRSEMNVSTLELGDSALYLCASSLRSLNEQFFGPGTRLTVL.

This clone was recorded once. This chain uses TRBV27 with TRBJ2-2; D perhaps matches TRBD1 (6 bases). The CDR3 has 12 residues. V shed 8 bases and J shed 7 bases, with 11 bases lying between them. Germline V CDR1 and CDR2: MNHEY, SMNVEV (reference sequence). The CDR3 DNA reads as TGTGCCAGCGGTACAGGGTTCGGGGAGCTGTTTTTT. Its protein is CASGTGFGELFF.

The chain joins TRBV6-6 to TRBJ2-2; D is ambiguous. CDR1 is MNHNY and CDR2 is SVGAGI in the germline V gene (reference sequence). The CDR3 covers 12 residues. V was trimmed by 8 bases and J by 2 bases, leaving 6 bases between them. The CDR3 nucleotides read TGTGCCAGCGCCCTTAACACCGGGGAGCTGTTTTTT. It specifies CASALNTGELFF.

The genes are TRBV27 and TRBJ2-5, with D tentatively TRBD1 (8 bases). The V end was cut by 6 bases, the J end by 6 bases, with 14 bases between. Germline V gene data show CDR1 as MNHEY and CDR2 as SMNVEV (reference sequence). This CDR3 is 13 amino acids long. The CDR3 spells CASRYRGGKTQYF. The CDR3 coding sequence is TGTGCCAGCAGATACAGGGGGGGAAAGACCCAGTACTTC.